A single sample is the source of the 26 T cell receptor beta chains below, sequenced in a study of tumor-infiltrating lymphocytes in oesophageal squamous cell carcinoma. MiXCR, applied by TCRdb to the PCR reads, yields one record per CDR3 protein. The data show about 12,000 distinct CDR3 sequences, approximately 52% seen once. The sample taken for sequencing was esophageal tumor tissue. The receptors here all came from a female donor with esophageal squamous cell carcinoma.

This clonotype was detected only a few times. V is TRBV7-8 and J is TRBJ2-5; no clear D gene. Germline V gene lookup returns CDR1 SGHVS and CDR2 FQNEAQ. The CDR3 consists of 12 residues. The V and J ends lost 1 base and 4 bases respectively, with 4 bases between them. The chain's CDR3 is CASSLVGETQYF. The CDR3 nucleotides are TGTGCCAGCAGCTTAGTTGGAGAGACCCAGTACTTC.

This clonotype has just a few counts. This sequence joins TRBV7-2 and TRBJ2-1, with 7 nucleotides matching TRBD2. With 4 bases clipped from V and 11 bases from J, the junction kept 11 bases outside the gene matches. Germline lookup yields CDR1 SGHTA and CDR2 FQGNSA. This CDR3 has 14 residues. The CDR3 coding sequence is TGTGCCAGCAGCTACTCCGGGACTACACAGAAGCAGTTCTTC. This codes for CASSYSGTTQKQFF.

The V and J genes are TRBV4-3 and TRBJ1-1, with TRBD1 as a possible D gene (6 bases). The germline CDR1 and CDR2 sequences are LGHNA and YSLEER. The CDR3 contains 20 residues. The V and J ends lost 0 bases and 0 bases respectively, with 23 bases between them. CDR3 sequence (DNA): TGCGCCAGCAGCCAAGATTTTATTGGGGCGGGGGGGCTTATGAACACTGAAGCTTTCTTT. Protein sequence: CASSQDFIGAGGLMNTEAFF.

V is TRBV7-6 and J is TRBJ2-2; D not certain. Germline V lookup: CDR1 SGHVS, CDR2 FNYEAQ. This CDR3 has 16 amino acids. V was cut by 5 bases and J by 5 bases, with 18 bases left in between. Here the CDR3 reads CASSPMGSGGTGELFF. The CDR3 nucleotides read TGTGCCAGCAGCCCGATGGGTTCGGGTGGGACCGGGGAGCTGTTTTTT.

This chain connects TRBV5-1 to TRBJ2-1, with 7 positions matching TRBD2. This CDR3 has 16 residues. The junction had 11 bases not matched to a gene; V was cut back by 0 bases and J by 8 bases. In germline, CDR1 is SGHRS, CDR2 YFSETQ. The CDR3 DNA sequence: TGCGCCAGCAGCTTGGGCCCGGCCGGGGGGAGGGATGAGCAGTTCTTC. This encodes CASSLGPAGGRDEQFF.

V and J are TRBV5-1 and TRBJ2-1; no clear D gene. Trimming stripped 1 base from V and 0 bases from J, with 5 bases between. The CDR3 loop spans 14 amino acids. Germline CDR1 SGHRS, CDR2 YFSETQ. The CDR3 DNA reads as TGCGCCAGCAGCTTGCAGAGCTCCTACAATGAGCAGTTCTTC. Encoded protein: CASSLQSSYNEQFF.

The chain joins TRBV4-3 to TRBJ2-3; D is tentatively TRBD1 or TRBD2 (5 bases each). The CDR3 loop spans 15 amino acids. The germline CDR1 and CDR2 sequences are LGHNA and YSLEER. Trimming removed 3 bases from V and 0 bases from J, with 10 bases in between. The CDR3 coding sequence is TGCGCCAGCAGCCAGGGACCCGCTAGCACAGATACGCAGTATTTT. This sequence encodes CASSQGPASTDTQYF.

This chain links TRBV7-3 with TRBJ2-3; 8 bases are shared with TRBD2. Near its end, the DNA agrees better with TRBJ2-7, so the J call may be wrong. CDR1 is SGHTA, CDR2 FQGTGA, per germline. The CDR3 is 14 residues long. Written as DNA, the CDR3 is TGTGCCAGCAGCGCACCCGGGAGGGACAATGAGCAGTACTTC. Translation gives CASSAPGRDNEQYF.

The chain combines TRBV7-3 with TRBJ2-1; D gene uncertain. This CDR3 contains 16 residues. CDR1 is SGHTA and CDR2 is FQGTGA in the germline V gene. Trimming left V 2 bases short and J 0 bases short, with 11 bases between. The CDR3 DNA is TGTGCCAGCAGCTTAGCGACCGGAAGCTCCTACAATGAGCAGTTCTTC. This encodes CASSLATGSSYNEQFF.

This clonotype was seen ten or more times. This sequence joins TRBV25-1 and TRBJ1-1, with TRBD1 matching over 11 bases. Germline trimming cut 6 bases from V and 6 bases from J; bases unmatched to any gene: 6. The CDR3 has 14 amino acids. Germline V CDR1 and CDR2: MGHDK, SYGVNS. The CDR3: CASSFPGQGAEAFF. As DNA, the CDR3 is TGTGCCAGCAGCTTCCCGGGACAGGGGGCTGAAGCTTTCTTT.

A few counts support this clonotype. V is TRBV7-2 and J is TRBJ2-3, with 12 bases that match TRBD2. The germline CDR1 and CDR2 sequences are SGHTA and FQGNSA. The CDR3 has 16 amino acids. V gave up 5 bases and J gave up 5 bases; unmatched junction bases: 8. CDR3 loop: CASSKTSGRNEDTQYF. CDR3 DNA: TGTGCCAGCAGCAAGACTAGCGGGAGAAATGAAGATACGCAGTATTTT.

This clonotype qualifies as medium-sized (0.01 to 0.1%). The rearrangement uses TRBV11-3 and TRBJ2-3; 9 bases are a match to TRBD1. In germline, CDR1 is SGHNT, CDR2 YENEEA. After removal of 5 bases from V and 2 bases from J, the junction contained 5 bases not matched to a gene. This CDR3 comprises 15 residues. The CDR3 spells CASSHRDRDTDTQYF. The CDR3 nucleotides are TGTGCCAGCAGCCACCGGGACAGGGACACAGATACGCAGTATTTT.

In its sample, this clonotype was seen many times. V and J are TRBV6-1 and TRBJ2-2, with 8 bases matching TRBD2. The V gene's germline CDR1 is MNHNS and CDR2 SASEGT. Trimming removed 5 bases from V and 4 bases from J; junction bases left unmatched: 12. This CDR3 spans 17 amino acids. The CDR3 nucleotides are TGTGCCAGCAGTCTCGGTGGGAGACTAGCGATCACCGGGGAGCTGTTTTTT. Protein: CASSLGGRLAITGELFF.

A few counts support this clonotype. This chain joins TRBV7-6 and TRBJ2-3; no reliable D call. V lost 3 bases, J lost 6 bases, and 10 bases lay in between. CDR3 length: 13 amino acids. Looked up from germline, CDR1 is SGHVS and CDR2 is FNYEAQ. The CDR3 region is CASSFNGGDTQYF. In DNA, the CDR3 is TGTGCCAGCAGCTTTAACGGTGGGGATACGCAGTATTTT.

J is TRBJ2-7 and V is TRBV6-1; D call uncertain. The end of the DNA is better explained by TRBJ2-5, so the J call may be wrong. The V gene's germline CDR1 is MNHNS and CDR2 SASEGT. The CDR3 is 17 residues long. CDR3 sequence (DNA): TGTGCCAGCAGTGAAGGGAGCTTTACATTACCACAAGAGACCCAGTACTTC. It yields the protein CASSEGSFTLPQETQYF.

The chain has TRBV27 and TRBJ2-1; the D is unclear. This CDR3 is built from 15 residues. The ends were cut back, 5 bases at V and 4 bases at J, with 15 bases in the middle. Germline V lookup: CDR1 MNHEY, CDR2 SMNVEV (reference sequence). Here the CDR3 reads CASSESPTVYNEQFF. The CDR3 nucleotides are TGTGCCAGCAGTGAAAGTCCGACGGTGTACAATGAGCAGTTCTTC.

This clonotype has a count of ten or more. The V call is TRBV5-4, the J call TRBJ2-2; 9 positions match TRBD1. V lost 4 bases and J lost 7; bases outside the gene matches: 5. CDR1 SGHNT and CDR2 YYREEE come from the germline V gene (reference sequence). The CDR3 sequence is 14 residues long. CDR3 nucleotides: TGTGCCAGCAGCACAGGGGGCGCGAACGGGGAGCTGTTTTTT. This gives the protein CASSTGGANGELFF. The entire variable domain, with the rest obtained from reference TRBV5-4 and TRBJ2-2, is as follows: ETGVTQSPTHLIKTRGQQVTLRCSSQSGHNTVSWYQQALGQGPQFIFQYYREEENGRGNFPPRFSGLQFPNYSSELNVNALELDDSALYLCASSTGGANGELFFGEGSRLTVL.

This sequence joins TRBV11-2 and TRBJ2-5, with D perhaps matching TRBD1 or TRBD2 (6 bases each). V gave up 3 bases and J gave up 5 bases, with 16 bases separating them. This CDR3 contains 15 residues. Germline CDR1 SGHAT, CDR2 FQNNGV. CDR3 protein: CASSFRDRGGETQYF. The CDR3 nucleotides read TGTGCCAGCAGCTTTCGAGACCGAGGGGGGGAGACCCAGTACTTC.

For the CDR3, the DNA is TGTGCCAGCTATTCCCGCGGGAGGGCCGGCACAGATACGCAGTTCTTC. It is translated as CASYSRGRAGTDTQFF. The chain has TRBV6-6 and TRBJ2-1; 9 bases match TRBD2. This CDR3 has 16 residues. Germline trimming cut 8 bases from V and 12 bases from J; bases unmatched to any gene: 20. From germline, CDR1 is MNHNY and CDR2 SVGAGI (reference sequence).

Points on this clonotype: The junction departs from the called germline gene at one end, perhaps through a read error. The V and J genes are TRBV6-8 and TRBJ1-6, with D possibly being TRBD1 (5 bases). The CDR3 loop spans 17 amino acids. The V gene's germline CDR1 is MNHGY and CDR2 SAAAGT. The DNA of the CDR3 is TGTGCCAGCATCCTCTCAGGGACTAGCGCGTCCACAGATACGCAGTACTTT. This translates into CASILSGTSASTDTQYF.

About this clonotype itself: Lacking the conserved final phenylalanine or tryptophan, this CDR3 likely reflects a read error. No DNA is shown, since the ends of the CDR3 on it are uncertain; the CDR3 is the one TCRdb lists. The rearrangement links TRBV7-2 to TRBJ1-6. The CDR3 totals 12 residues, both ends included. Germline lookup yields CDR1 SGHTA and CDR2 FQGNSA. CDR3 protein: CASGPRSGFFGP.

V usage is TRBV7-9 and J usage is TRBJ2-1, with 7 bases identical to TRBD2. The J call may be faulty, since TRBJ2-7 better matches the DNA end. Germline CDR1 SEHNR, CDR2 FQNEAQ (reference sequence). CDR3 length: 13 amino acids. The CDR3 DNA follows: TGTGCCAGCAGCTTAGGGGGGGGCTACGAGCAGTACTTC. The encoded protein is CASSLGGGYEQYF.

A note on this clonotype: The junction does not match germline at one end; this may be a read error. The chain couples TRBV7-9 to TRBJ2-3; 8 bases line up with TRBD2. CDR3 length: 14 amino acids. CDR1 is SEHNR and CDR2 is FQNEAQ in the germline V gene (reference sequence). In DNA, the CDR3 is TGTGCCAGCAGCCTCCAAGCGGGGGCCAATGAGCAGTGTTTT. Its protein is CASSLQAGANEQCF. The whole variable domain, remainder taken from reference TRBV7-9 and TRBJ2-3, is DTGVSQNPRHKITKRGQNVTFRCDPISEHNRLYWYRQTLGQGPEFLTYFQNEAQLEKSRLLSDRFSAERPKGSFSTLEIQRTEQGDSAMYLCASSLQAGANEQCFGPGTRLTVL.

The sample holds many counts of this clonotype. The chain couples TRBV10-2 to TRBJ2-5; the D call may be TRBD1 or TRBD2 (5 bases each). In germline, CDR1 is WSHSY, CDR2 SAAADI. The V gene lost 2 bases and the J gene lost 5 bases, with 12 bases spanning the gap. The length of the CDR3 is 14 residues. The CDR3 nucleotides are TGCGCCAGCAGTGAGATTGGGGGAGTGGAGACCCAGTACTTC. Its protein product is CASSEIGGVETQYF.

This chain connects TRBV6-5 to TRBJ2-7; 10 bases map to TRBD1. The DNA matches TRBJ2-1 better at its end, which makes the J call doubtful. This CDR3 is built from 14 residues. CDR1 is MNHEY, CDR2 SVGAGI, per germline. CDR3 protein: CASTRDRGNNEQFF. In nucleotides, the CDR3 is TGTGCCAGCACCCGGGACAGGGGAAACAATGAGCAGTTCTTC.

This clonotype showed up many times. The CDR3 DNA sequence: TGTGCCAGCAGCTCCTGGACAGTGAGCTCCTACAATGAGCAGTTCTTC. Its protein is CASSSWTVSSYNEQFF. This chain joins TRBV7-9 and TRBJ2-1; the D gene is possibly TRBD1 (6 bases). The germline gives CDR1 SEHNR, CDR2 FQNEAQ (reference sequence). The CDR3 has 16 amino acids. The ends were cut back, 4 bases at V and 0 bases at J, with 13 bases in the middle.